This T cell receptor beta chain appears in the sequencing data of a study of CD8 T cells in Susac syndrome. This clonotype came up once. The junction departs from the called germline gene at one end, perhaps through a read error. There are 16 residues in the CDR3. Germline CDR1 and CDR2: SGHVS and FQNEAQ. RNA, at about 0.45 to 1 ug, was reverse transcribed with random hexamers. TCRdb passed the immunoSEQ multiplex PCR reads through MiXCR, listing each CDR3 protein once. The data contain around 20,000 distinct CDR3 sequences, about 95% of them singletons. Material for sequencing was CD8+ T cells from PBMCs. J is TRBJ1-1 and V is TRBV7-8, with TRBD1 as a possible D gene (5 bases). This clonotype originated in a human donor in good health. CDR3 bases: TGTGCCAGCAGCTTCCAAGGCGGCGGGACGAACACTGAAGTTTTCTTT. This translates into CASSFQGGGTNTEVFF.